This TCR beta chain was profiled in a study of T cell repertoires in cytomegalovirus infection. Study overall: Signatures in public TCR beta sequences pointed to both CMV infection and matching HLA type. The study's findings and limits: There were HLA-C-restricted CMV-specific TCR beta clonotypes dominating the ex vivo response. Using cumulative public TCR beta family frequency, the authors identified those who carried CMV together with the relevant HLA.

Points on this clonotype: Its cognate antigen is unknown.

Trimming pared 5 bases from V and 13 bases from J, leaving 15 bases between. The germline CDR1 and CDR2 sequences are SGHAT and FQNNGV. The CDR3 is 12 amino acids. TCRdb fed the reads into MiXCR, producing one record per CDR3 protein. Seen here are about 450,000 distinct CDR3 sequences, 31% observed once, and the top ten hold about 13%. The TCR originated in a human donor in good health (CMV status not recorded). Some clones in this sample may be carry-over from other donors' samples. This chain uses TRBV11-2 with TRBJ2-1; D is perhaps TRBD1 or TRBD2 (5 bases each). Specimen: PBMCs. The CDR3 sequence: CASSPPGTLQFF. CDR3 sequence (DNA): TGTGCCAGCAGCCCACCTGGGACCCTTCAGTTCTTC.